This TCR beta chain was found in a study of blood T cell repertoires in COVID-19. Authors' data handling: The assay estimated nucleated cells by amplifying reference gene primers. The protocol was immunoSEQ multiplex PCR, while the TCRdb copy is restricted to in-frame clones and leaves out a portion. V and J calls and clone size are as listed in that table; D and trimming were resolved from the DNA. The sample lists about 46,000 clones, more than 75% occurring once. The CDR3 is 15 amino acids. With 0 bases removed from V and 0 bases from J, the gap between germline ends came to 7 bases. Looked up from germline, CDR1 is SGHRS and CDR2 is YFSETQ.

The specimen was peripheral blood. The TCR was taken from a man aged 50 or older with active COVID-19. The chain recombines TRBV5-1 with TRBJ2-1, with TRBD2 as a possible D gene (5 bases). In DNA, the CDR3 is TGCGCCAGCAGCTTGGCGGGGAGCTCCTACAATGAGCAGTTCTTC. It encodes CASSLAGSSYNEQFF.